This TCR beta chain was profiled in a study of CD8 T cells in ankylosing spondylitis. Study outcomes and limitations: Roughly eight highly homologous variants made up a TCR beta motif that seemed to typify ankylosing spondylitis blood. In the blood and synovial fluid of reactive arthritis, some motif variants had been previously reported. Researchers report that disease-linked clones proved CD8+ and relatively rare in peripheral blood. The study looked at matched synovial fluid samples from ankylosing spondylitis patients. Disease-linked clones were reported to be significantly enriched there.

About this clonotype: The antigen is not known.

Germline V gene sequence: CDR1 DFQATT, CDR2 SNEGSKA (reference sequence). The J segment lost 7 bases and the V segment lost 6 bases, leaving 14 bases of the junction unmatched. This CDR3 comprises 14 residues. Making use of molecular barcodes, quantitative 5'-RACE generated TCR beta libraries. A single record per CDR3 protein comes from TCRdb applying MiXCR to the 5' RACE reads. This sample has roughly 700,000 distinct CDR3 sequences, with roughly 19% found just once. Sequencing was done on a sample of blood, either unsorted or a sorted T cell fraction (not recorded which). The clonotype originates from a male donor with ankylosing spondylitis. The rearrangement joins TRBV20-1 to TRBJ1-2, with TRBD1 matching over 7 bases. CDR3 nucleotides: TGCAGTGCGAACCTGGGCAGGGGGTTGCTTGGCTACACCTTC. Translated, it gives CSANLGRGLLGYTF.